The rows below give T cell receptor beta chains drawn from one sample of a study of blood T cell repertoires in COVID-19. The method was immunoSEQ multiplex PCR; TCRdb's version includes in-frame clones alone and lacks a portion of them. This table holds about 250,000 clones, approximately 90% found once. Sequencing was performed on PBMCs or T cells enriched from blood (not recorded which). The receptor set was obtained from a woman between 50 and 59 years old who had recovered from COVID-19. Each CDR3 is given with its conserved first and last residue. D genes are given only for firm matches. A clone size is listed for some rows: how often the clone was seen (once, few, many), or a class if it is expanded.

v_gene: TRBV27
j_gene: TRBJ1-2
d_gene: NA
abundance: NA
CDR3aa: CASSYKQVNYGYTF
CDR3nt: TGTGCCAGCAGTTATAAACAGGTCAACTATGGCTACACCTTC

v_gene: TRBV14
j_gene: TRBJ2-1
d_gene: TRBD1
abundance: NA
CDR3aa: CASSHPEWTGSKNEQFF
CDR3nt: TGTGCCAGCAGCCATCCCGAATGGACAGGGTCGAAAAATGAGCAGTTCTTC

v_gene: TRBV27
j_gene: TRBJ1-2
d_gene: NA
abundance: NA
CDR3aa: CASSFGFRGSGGYTF
CDR3nt: TGTGCCAGCAGTTTCGGGTTCCGGGGGTCCGGGGGCTACACCTTC

v_gene: TRBV5-5
j_gene: TRBJ2-2
d_gene: NA
abundance: NA
CDR3aa: CASTSPFRWSANTGELFF
CDR3nt: TGTGCCAGCACCTCTCCGTTTCGTTGGTCAGCGAACACCGGGGAGCTGTTTTTT

v_gene: TRBV24-1
j_gene: TRBJ2-7
d_gene: TRBD1
abundance: NA
CDR3aa: CATSDSGTGSYEQYF
CDR3nt: TGTGCCACCAGTGATTCCGGGACAGGATCCTACGAGCAGTACTTC

v_gene: TRBV7-5
j_gene: TRBJ2-1
d_gene: NA
abundance: NA
CDR3aa: CARSPRLAGGSNEQFF
CDR3nt: TGTGCCAGAAGCCCCCGACTAGCGGGAGGGTCCAATGAGCAGTTCTTC

v_gene: TRBV10-3
j_gene: TRBJ1-5
d_gene: NA
abundance: few
CDR3aa: CAISEGQQNQPQHF
CDR3nt: TGTGCCATCAGTGAAGGACAGCAGAATCAGCCCCAGCATTTT

v_gene: TRBV5-1
j_gene: TRBJ1-1
d_gene: TRBD1
abundance: NA
CDR3aa: CASSLRGQGGTEAFF
CDR3nt: TGCGCCAGCAGCTTGAGGGGACAGGGAGGCACTGAAGCTTTCTTT

v_gene: TRBV29-1
j_gene: TRBJ1-2
d_gene: TRBD1
abundance: NA
CDR3aa: CSVLPLDRGDGYTF
CDR3nt: TGCAGCGTTTTACCCCTGGACAGGGGCGATGGCTACACCTTC

v_gene: TRBV27
j_gene: TRBJ1-1
d_gene: NA
abundance: few
CDR3aa: CASRYREMNTEAFF
CDR3nt: TGTGCCAGCAGATACAGGGAGATGAACACTGAAGCTTTCTTT

v_gene: TRBV6-6
j_gene: TRBJ2-1
d_gene: TRBD1
abundance: NA
CDR3aa: CASSKQGGNEQFF
CDR3nt: TGTGCCAGCAGTAAACAGGGGGGCAATGAGCAGTTCTTC

v_gene: TRBV6-5
j_gene: TRBJ1-1
d_gene: NA
abundance: NA
CDR3aa: CASSPSGGAATEAFF
CDR3nt: TGTGCCAGCAGTCCCTCCGGGGGGGCCGCCACTGAAGCTTTCTTT

v_gene: TRBV4-3
j_gene: TRBJ1-1
d_gene: NA
abundance: NA
CDR3aa: CASSQETGDTEAFF
CDR3nt: TGCGCCAGCAGCCAAGAGACGGGAGACACTGAAGCTTTCTTT

v_gene: TRBV6-5
j_gene: TRBJ2-7
d_gene: NA
abundance: NA
CDR3aa: CASTKGGAQEQYF
CDR3nt: TGTGCCAGCACTAAAGGGGGGGCGCAGGAGCAGTACTTC

v_gene: TRBV20-1
j_gene: TRBJ2-7
d_gene: NA
abundance: once
CDR3aa: CSAPIHEQYF
CDR3nt: TGCAGTGCTCCCATCCACGAGCAGTACTTC

v_gene: TRBV5-1
j_gene: TRBJ1-6
d_gene: NA
abundance: once
CDR3aa: CASSFTQGAFPLHF
CDR3nt: TGCGCCAGCAGCTTCACACAGGGCGCGTTTCCCCTCCACTTT

v_gene: TRBV7-9
j_gene: TRBJ2-1
d_gene: TRBD2
abundance: NA
CDR3aa: CASSRSGSSSNEQFF
CDR3nt: TGTGCCAGCAGCCGTAGCGGGAGTTCTTCCAATGAGCAGTTCTTC

v_gene: TRBV5-1
j_gene: TRBJ1-5
d_gene: NA
abundance: NA
CDR3aa: CASSPDSSNQPQHF
CDR3nt: TGCGCCAGCAGTCCCGACAGTAGCAATCAGCCCCAGCATTTT

v_gene: TRBV28
j_gene: TRBJ1-3
d_gene: NA
abundance: NA
CDR3aa: CASSLSRSWRGNTIYF
CDR3nt: TGTGCCAGCAGTTTATCCCGGAGCTGGCGCGGAAACACCATATATTTT

v_gene: TRBV29-1
j_gene: TRBJ1-1
d_gene: TRBD1
abundance: NA
CDR3aa: CSVRTGASNTEAFF
CDR3nt: TGCAGCGTTAGGACAGGGGCATCGAACACTGAAGCTTTCTTT

v_gene: TRBV7-2
j_gene: TRBJ2-1
d_gene: NA
abundance: once
CDR3aa: CASSLAGQLSYNEQFF
CDR3nt: TGTGCCAGCAGCTTAGCTGGGCAGCTCTCCTACAATGAGCAGTTCTTC

v_gene: TRBV6-1
j_gene: TRBJ1-5
d_gene: NA
abundance: NA
CDR3aa: CASSAGNQPQHF
CDR3nt: TGTGCCAGCAGTGCAGGGAATCAGCCCCAGCATTTT

v_gene: TRBV25-1
j_gene: TRBJ2-7
d_gene: TRBD2
abundance: NA
CDR3aa: CASSELAGNLDEQYF
CDR3nt: TGTGCCAGCAGTGAACTAGCGGGGAACCTAGACGAGCAGTACTTC

v_gene: TRBV3-1/TRBV3-2
j_gene: TRBJ2-5
d_gene: NA
abundance: NA
CDR3aa: CASSLFNPGQETQYF
CDR3nt: TGTGCCAGCAGCCTTTTCAATCCGGGTCAAGAGACCCAGTACTTC

v_gene: TRBV2
j_gene: TRBJ1-4
d_gene: NA
abundance: NA
CDR3aa: CASSEARTVGAKLFF
CDR3nt: TGTGCCAGCAGTGAAGCGCGGACCGTGGGGGCAAAACTGTTTTTT

v_gene: TRBV6-2/TRBV6-3
j_gene: TRBJ1-2
d_gene: TRBD1
abundance: NA
CDR3aa: CASSGTGGTYGYTF
CDR3nt: TGTGCCAGCAGTGGGACAGGGGGCACCTATGGCTACACCTTC

v_gene: TRBV6-5
j_gene: TRBJ2-1
d_gene: TRBD2
abundance: NA
CDR3aa: CASSTGGRYNEQFF
CDR3nt: TGTGCCAGCAGTACGGGCGGGAGATACAATGAGCAGTTCTTC

v_gene: TRBV9
j_gene: TRBJ2-3
d_gene: NA
abundance: NA
CDR3aa: CASSPRAVDTQYF
CDR3nt: TGTGCCAGCAGCCCGAGGGCCGTAGATACGCAGTATTTT

v_gene: TRBV11-2
j_gene: TRBJ2-3
d_gene: NA
abundance: NA
CDR3aa: CASSPEPEKRVTDTQYF
CDR3nt: TGTGCCAGCAGCCCCGAACCCGAAAAGCGGGTCACAGATACGCAGTATTTT

v_gene: TRBV28
j_gene: TRBJ1-3
d_gene: NA
abundance: NA
CDR3aa: CASSLTGSGNTIYF
CDR3nt: TGTGCCAGCAGTTTAACAGGGTCTGGAAACACCATATATTTT

v_gene: TRBV7-3
j_gene: TRBJ2-1
d_gene: TRBD2
abundance: NA
CDR3aa: CASSTSGTSIQGEQFF
CDR3nt: TGTGCCAGCAGCACCTCCGGGACTAGTATTCAGGGTGAGCAGTTCTTC

v_gene: TRBV7-9
j_gene: TRBJ2-5
d_gene: TRBD2
abundance: NA
CDR3aa: CASSLPAGGQETQYF
CDR3nt: TGTGCCAGCAGCTTACCAGCGGGAGGCCAAGAGACCCAGTACTTC

v_gene: TRBV5-4
j_gene: TRBJ2-7
d_gene: TRBD1
abundance: NA
CDR3aa: CASSLAPGQGYEQYF
CDR3nt: TGTGCCAGCAGCTTGGCTCCGGGACAGGGATACGAGCAGTACTTC

v_gene: TRBV5-1
j_gene: TRBJ1-1
d_gene: NA
abundance: NA
CDR3aa: CASSLAGGYTEAFF
CDR3nt: TGCGCCAGCAGCTTGGCCGGGGGGTACACTGAAGCTTTCTTT

v_gene: TRBV7-9
j_gene: TRBJ1-4
d_gene: TRBD1
abundance: NA
CDR3aa: CASSGRQGYDEKLFF
CDR3nt: TGTGCCAGCAGCGGGCGACAGGGGTATGATGAAAAACTGTTTTTT

v_gene: TRBV6-5
j_gene: TRBJ2-1
d_gene: TRBD2
abundance: NA
CDR3aa: CASIHSSGRYNEQFF
CDR3nt: TGTGCCAGCATCCACTCTAGCGGGAGGTACAATGAGCAGTTCTTC

v_gene: TRBV20-1
j_gene: TRBJ1-2
d_gene: TRBD1
abundance: NA
CDR3aa: CSAVQGQGYTF
CDR3nt: TGCAGTGCTGTACAGGGGCAAGGCTACACCTTC

v_gene: TRBV6-2/TRBV6-3
j_gene: TRBJ2-7
d_gene: NA
abundance: NA
CDR3aa: CASSWQSSYEQYF
CDR3nt: TGTGCCAGCAGTTGGCAGTCATCCTACGAGCAGTACTTC

v_gene: TRBV6-5
j_gene: TRBJ2-7
d_gene: NA
abundance: once
CDR3aa: CASSYSGSYEQYF
CDR3nt: TGTGCCAGCAGTTACTCTGGCAGCTACGAGCAGTACTTC

v_gene: TRBV4-3
j_gene: TRBJ2-5
d_gene: NA
abundance: NA
CDR3aa: CASSQERVSGTQYF
CDR3nt: TGCGCCAGCAGCCAAGAGCGGGTATCGGGGACCCAGTACTTC

v_gene: TRBV25-1
j_gene: TRBJ2-1
d_gene: TRBD2
abundance: NA
CDR3aa: CASSGRRGRADEQFF
CDR3nt: TGTGCCAGCAGTGGGAGACGCGGGAGGGCAGATGAGCAGTTCTTC

v_gene: TRBV5-1
j_gene: TRBJ2-1
d_gene: NA
abundance: NA
CDR3aa: CASSLAQRNEQFF
CDR3nt: TGCGCCAGCAGCTTGGCGCAGAGGAATGAGCAGTTCTTC

v_gene: TRBV6-1
j_gene: TRBJ2-1
d_gene: TRBD2
abundance: NA
CDR3aa: CASSELAGGPYEQFF
CDR3nt: TGTGCCAGCAGTGAACTAGCGGGAGGGCCCTATGAGCAGTTCTTC

v_gene: TRBV10-2
j_gene: TRBJ1-1
d_gene: NA
abundance: NA
CDR3aa: CASISKTGTEAFF
CDR3nt: TGCGCCAGCATCTCCAAGACCGGGACTGAAGCTTTCTTT

v_gene: TRBV13
j_gene: TRBJ2-7
d_gene: NA
abundance: NA
CDR3aa: CASSFGQRYEQYF
CDR3nt: TGTGCCAGCAGCTTCGGACAGCGCTACGAGCAGTACTTC

v_gene: TRBV5-1
j_gene: TRBJ1-3
d_gene: NA
abundance: NA
CDR3aa: CASSPAGEGNTIYF
CDR3nt: TGCGCCAGCAGCCCGGCGGGAGAAGGAAACACCATATATTTT

v_gene: TRBV5-6
j_gene: TRBJ2-2
d_gene: TRBD1
abundance: NA
CDR3aa: CASSSDSGTGRAGELFF
CDR3nt: TGTGCCAGCAGCTCGGATTCCGGGACAGGGAGGGCCGGGGAGCTGTTTTTT

v_gene: TRBV18
j_gene: TRBJ2-1
d_gene: TRBD2
abundance: NA
CDR3aa: CASSPLKREGRDEQFF
CDR3nt: TGTGCCAGCTCACCACTGAAGCGGGAGGGCCGAGATGAGCAGTTCTTC

v_gene: TRBV29-1
j_gene: TRBJ2-3
d_gene: NA
abundance: NA
CDR3aa: CSGGTPDTDTQYF
CDR3nt: TGCAGCGGTGGGACTCCCGACACAGATACGCAGTATTTT

v_gene: TRBV5-8
j_gene: TRBJ2-1
d_gene: NA
abundance: NA
CDR3aa: CASSPRAGQYYNEQFF
CDR3nt: TGTGCCAGCAGCCCTCGGGCGGGGCAGTATTACAATGAGCAGTTCTTC

v_gene: TRBV6-5
j_gene: TRBJ1-2
d_gene: NA
abundance: NA
CDR3aa: CASSPPGGTYGYTF
CDR3nt: TGTGCCAGCAGCCCCCCGGGGGGGACCTATGGCTACACCTTC

v_gene: TRBV7-2
j_gene: TRBJ2-7
d_gene: NA
abundance: once
CDR3aa: CASSLRGGGYTYEQYF
CDR3nt: TGTGCCAGCAGCTTGAGAGGCGGAGGATATACCTACGAGCAGTACTTC